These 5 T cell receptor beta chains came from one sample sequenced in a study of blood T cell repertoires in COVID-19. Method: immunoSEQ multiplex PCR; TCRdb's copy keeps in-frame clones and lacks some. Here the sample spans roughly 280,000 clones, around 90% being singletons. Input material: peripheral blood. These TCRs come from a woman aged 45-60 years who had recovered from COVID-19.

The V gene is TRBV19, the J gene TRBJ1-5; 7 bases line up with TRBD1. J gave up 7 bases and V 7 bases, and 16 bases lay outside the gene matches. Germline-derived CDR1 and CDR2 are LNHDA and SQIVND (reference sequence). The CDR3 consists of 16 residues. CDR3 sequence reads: CASTGSTGSRGQPQHF. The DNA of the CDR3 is TGTGCCAGTACTGGTTCGACAGGGAGTAGAGGACAGCCCCAGCATTTT.

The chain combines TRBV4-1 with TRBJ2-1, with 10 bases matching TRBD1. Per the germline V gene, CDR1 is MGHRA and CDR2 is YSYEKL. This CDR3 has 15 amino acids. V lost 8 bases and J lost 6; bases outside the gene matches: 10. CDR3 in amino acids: CASGQGDGWSNEQFF. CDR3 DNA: TGCGCCAGCGGACAGGGGGATGGTTGGTCCAATGAGCAGTTCTTC.

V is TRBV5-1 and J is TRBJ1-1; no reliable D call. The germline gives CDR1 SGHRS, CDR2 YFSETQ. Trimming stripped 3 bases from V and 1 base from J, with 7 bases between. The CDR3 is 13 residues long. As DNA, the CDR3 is TGCGCCAGCAGCTCTGACTGGAACACTGAAGCTTTCTTT. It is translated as CASSSDWNTEAFF.

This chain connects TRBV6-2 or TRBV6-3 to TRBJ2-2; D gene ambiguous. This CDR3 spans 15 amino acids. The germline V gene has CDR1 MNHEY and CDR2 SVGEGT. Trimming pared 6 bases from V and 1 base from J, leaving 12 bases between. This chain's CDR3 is CASSPRIKNTGELFF. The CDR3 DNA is TGTGCCAGCAGCCCGAGGATAAAGAACACCGGGGAGCTGTTTTTT.

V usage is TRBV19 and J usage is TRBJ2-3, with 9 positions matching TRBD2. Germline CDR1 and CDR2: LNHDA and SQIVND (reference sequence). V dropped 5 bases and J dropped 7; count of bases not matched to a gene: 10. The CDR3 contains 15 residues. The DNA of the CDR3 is TGTGCCAGTAGTCTAGGCCGCGGGGGGGTCTATACGCAGTATTTT. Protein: CASSLGRGGVYTQYF. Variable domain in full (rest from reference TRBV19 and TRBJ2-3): DGGITQSPKYLFRKEGQNVTLSCEQNLNHDAMYWYRQDPGQGLRLIYYSQIVNDFQKGDIAEGYSVSREKKESFPLTVTSAQKNPTAFYLCASSLGRGGVYTQYFGPGTRLTVL.